This T cell receptor (beta chain) was documented in a study of neurological immune-mediated disorders. TCRdb recomputed calls from the 5' RACE reads with MiXCR, one row per CDR3 protein. The data contain some 77,000 distinct CDR3 sequences, roughly an eighth of them singletons. This clonotype was seen repeatedly, ten times or more. Time point indicated: longitudinal time-point 1 (baseline). Unsorted libraries were prepared from 2 million PBMCs held at -80 C. Sequenced material: PBMCs. This receptor was obtained from a female donor with HTLV-1-associated myelopathy (HAM/TSP).

The CDR3 DNA reads TGCGCCAGCAGCTACGGGACAGGGGCGATATACGAGCAGTACTTC. It is translated as CASSYGTGAIYEQYF. The chain recombines TRBV5-1 with TRBJ2-7; 10 nucleotides match TRBD1. The trim removed 3 bases at V and 4 bases at J, leaving 7 bases unmatched. The CDR3 totals 15 residues. Germline loops: CDR1 SGHRS, CDR2 YFSETQ.